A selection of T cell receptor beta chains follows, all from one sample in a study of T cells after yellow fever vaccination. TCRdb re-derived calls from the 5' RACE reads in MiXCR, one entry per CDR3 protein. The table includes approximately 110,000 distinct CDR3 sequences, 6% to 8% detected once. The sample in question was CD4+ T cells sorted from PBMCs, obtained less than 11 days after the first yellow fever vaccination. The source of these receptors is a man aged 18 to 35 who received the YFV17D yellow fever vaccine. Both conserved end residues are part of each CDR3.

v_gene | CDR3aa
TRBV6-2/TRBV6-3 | CASRLQGGETQYF
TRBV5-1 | CASSLWGQENTEAFF
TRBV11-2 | CASSLGFPAADTQYF
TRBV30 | CAWSVQVRGETQYF
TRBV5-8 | CASSLEEGLTSTDTQYF
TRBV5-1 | CASSFLQGNSEETQYF
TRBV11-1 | CASSLAFGSGALGNEQFF
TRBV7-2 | CASSLGPSSGGYTF
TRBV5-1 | CASSSIPGQRLSGNTIYF
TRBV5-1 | CASSWELRETQYF
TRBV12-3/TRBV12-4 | CASRTGGTYNEQFF
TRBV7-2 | CASSLLQGRSEQYF
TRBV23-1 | CASRWDRGDNYEQYF
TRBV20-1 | CSARDVGEDYGYTF
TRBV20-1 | CSATVWPGGETQYF
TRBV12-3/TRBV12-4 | CASSLIPGRLGYEQYF
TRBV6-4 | CASSAEAGLAKNIQYF
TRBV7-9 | CASRGFLAGYNEQFF
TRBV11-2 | CASSLGRGGVSEQFF
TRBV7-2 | CASSPRQGAREKLFF
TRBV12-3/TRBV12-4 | CASSNSHRDYSYEQYF
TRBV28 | CASGRASLFF
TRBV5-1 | CASSWGWESSYNEQFF
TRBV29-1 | CSAVPTGALNTEAFF